A selection of T cell receptor beta chains follows, all from one sample in a study of blood T cell repertoires in COVID-19. Data came from immunoSEQ multiplex PCR; TCRdb stores just in-frame clones and leaves some out. The sample lists hundreds of thousands of clones, over 70% occurring once. The sequencing input was peripheral blood. The receptors originated from a woman at least 80 years old with acute or convalescent COVID-19. CDR3s include the opening cysteine and the closing phenylalanine or tryptophan. Each record gives: D gene, V gene, clone size, J gene, CDR3 DNA, CDR3 protein. D genes are given only for firm matches. Size is omitted from some rows. Given values are once, few, many or a class for expanded clones.

>TRBD1|TRBV2|NA|TRBJ1-5
TGTGCCAGCAGGGACGACAGGGGAAGAGGTCAGCCCCAGCATTTT
CASRDDRGRGQPQHF
>NA|TRBV6-5|NA|TRBJ1-3
TGTGCCAGCACTACGCGGGGGAGTGGAAACACCATATATTTT
CASTTRGSGNTIYF
>NA|TRBV5-1|NA|TRBJ1-6
TGCGCCAGCAGCCCCGGGGGAGCCTTTAATTCACCCCTCCACTTT
CASSPGGAFNSPLHF
>TRBD2|TRBV19|once|TRBJ2-1
TGTGCCAGTAGTAGCGGGAGAAGGGTCAATGAGCAGTTCTTC
CASSSGRRVNEQFF
>TRBD2|TRBV19|few|TRBJ2-7
TGTGCCAGTAGTACCGCGGGAGGGATCCACGAGCAGTACTTC
CASSTAGGIHEQYF
>NA|TRBV7-9|NA|TRBJ1-2
TGTGCCAGCAGCTTAGTATTTCTTCTTGAGGGCTACACCTTC
CASSLVFLLEGYTF
>NA|TRBV25-1|NA|TRBJ1-4
TGTGCCAGCAGCGGGATTCCACAGGGATATAATGAAAAACTGTTTTTT
CASSGIPQGYNEKLFF
>NA|TRBV6-5|NA|TRBJ2-7
TGTGCCAGCAGCTCCTTACTAGGACACGAGCAGTACTTC
CASSSLLGHEQYF
>NA|TRBV18|NA|TRBJ2-7
TGTGCCAGCTCACAGCCCGGGACAAACGAGCAGTACTTC
CASSQPGTNEQYF
>NA|TRBV5-5|NA|TRBJ1-5
TGTGCCAGCAGCTTGGACCCAGGGACTTACGGCAATCAGCCCCAGCATTTT
CASSLDPGTYGNQPQHF
>NA|TRBV24-1|NA|TRBJ1-5
TGTGCCACCAGTGATTCCGGAGGAGCTAGCAATCAGCCCCAGCATTTT
CATSDSGGASNQPQHF
>NA|TRBV15|NA|TRBJ1-5
TGTGCCACCAGCAGGGGAGGGGCAGGGGATCAGCCCCAGCATTTT
CATSRGGAGDQPQHF
>TRBD1|TRBV6-6|NA|TRBJ2-2
TGTGCCAGCAGTAGGACAGGGGGAACCGGGGAGCTGTTTTTT
CASSRTGGTGELFF
>NA|TRBV19|once|TRBJ2-5
TGTGCCAGTAGTCCCCTCGGAGGGAAAGAGACCCAGTACTTC
CASSPLGGKETQYF
>TRBD1|TRBV25-1|NA|TRBJ2-5
TGTGCCAGCAGTGAAGCGACAGGGGGTTATCAAGAGACCCAGTACTTC
CASSEATGGYQETQYF
>NA|TRBV19|NA|TRBJ1-2
TGTGCCAGTAGCTTCATTCAGGATGGCTACACCTTC
CASSFIQDGYTF
>NA|TRBV11-3|NA|TRBJ1-1
TGTGCCAGCAGCTTAAAAGGGGGAGTTGAAGCTTTCTTT
CASSLKGGVEAFF